The 8 T cell receptor beta chains listed next were all sequenced from one sample in a study of CD4+ T cells in melanoma. The method was immunoSEQ multiplex PCR; TCRdb's version includes in-frame clones alone and lacks a portion of them. The table lists about 14,000 clones, over 55% of them singletons. Material for sequencing was cells from a culture (not recorded whether cultured in vitro). The receptors stem from a human donor with melanoma.

The count of this clone is one. This chain connects TRBV18 to TRBJ1-4; TRBD1 is a possible D gene (5 bases). The CDR3 runs to 18 residues. The V gene's germline CDR1 is KGHSH and CDR2 LQKENI. Trimming took off 2 bases at V and 4 bases at J, with 20 bases between the two ends. The CDR3 DNA is TGTGCCAGCTCACCAAACAGGATACTAGTAGGGAATAATGAAAAACTGTTTTTT. It translates to CASSPNRILVGNNEKLFF.

The rearrangement links TRBV9 to TRBJ2-3; the D gene is possibly TRBD2 (5 bases). Germline-derived CDR1 and CDR2 are SGDLS and YYNGEE. V was trimmed by 0 bases and J by 2 bases, leaving 7 bases between them. There are 14 residues in the CDR3. For the CDR3, the DNA is TGTGCCAGCAGCGTAGAACGGGACACAGATACGCAGTATTTT. It yields the protein CASSVERDTDTQYF.

Relative to its sample, this clone is medium-sized. In nucleotides, the CDR3 is TGTGCCTCCTCGATTGGAAGGGGCTACACCTTC. This gives the protein CASSIGRGYTF. The V call is TRBV30, the J call TRBJ1-2; no firm D call. Trimming left V 7 bases short and J 8 bases short, with 14 bases between. The CDR3 contains 11 residues. Looked up from germline, CDR1 is GTSNPN and CDR2 is SVGIG (reference sequence).

The chain couples TRBV6-5 to TRBJ1-4, with TRBD1 as a possible D gene (6 bases). V was cut by 4 bases and J by 8 bases, with 14 bases left in between. The germline CDR1 and CDR2 sequences are MNHEY and SVGAGI. There are 14 residues in the CDR3. The CDR3 loop is CASSFLVDREKLFF. The CDR3 nucleotides read TGTGCCAGCAGTTTCCTCGTCGACAGGGAAAAACTGTTTTTT.

The chain recombines TRBV5-1 with TRBJ2-4; D is undetermined. The CDR3 extends over 14 amino acids. Germline-derived CDR1 and CDR2 are SGHRS and YFSETQ. V gave up 5 bases and J gave up 0 bases, with 9 bases separating them. CDR3 amino acids: CASREFLAKNIQYF. CDR3 sequence (DNA): TGCGCCAGCAGAGAGTTTCTAGCCAAAAACATTCAGTACTTC.

The gene calls are TRBV6-5 and TRBJ2-7; 10 bases match TRBD1. The CDR3 totals 14 residues. Germline V gene sequence: CDR1 MNHEY, CDR2 SVGAGI. V trimming: 6 bases; J trimming: 4 bases; junction bases outside the gene matches: 6. The CDR3 DNA reads as TGTGCCAGCAGCCGGGACAGGGGTTTTTACGAGCAGTACTTC. Protein product: CASSRDRGFYEQYF.

V is TRBV27 and J is TRBJ1-6; tentatively, D is TRBD1 (6 bases). Trimming shortened V by 7 bases and J by 7 bases, and 20 bases separated the two germline ends. Germline values: CDR1 MNHEY, CDR2 SMNVEV (reference sequence). This CDR3 is built from 16 residues. CDR3 sequence reads: CASTFRGRGDNSPLHF. CDR3 nucleotides: TGTGCCAGCACCTTCCGGGGCAGGGGTGACAATTCACCCCTCCACTTT.

The chain joins TRBV6-6 to TRBJ1-6; 7 positions agree with TRBD1. Looked up from germline, CDR1 is MNHNY and CDR2 is SVGAGI (reference sequence). The CDR3 contains 14 residues. V was clipped by 8 bases and J by 9 bases; unmatched bases: 10. CDR3 nucleotides: TGTGCCAGCGGCAGGGGGGGGATAAGTTCACCCCTCCACTTT. Protein product: CASGRGGISSPLHF.